This record looks at one T cell receptor (beta chain) sequence and its context. The germline V gene encodes CDR1 SGHAT and CDR2 FQNNGV. With V trimmed by 0 bases and J by 3 bases, 8 bases remained unmatched. The CDR3 contains 17 residues. This sample stems from a study of blood T cell repertoires in COVID-19. Overall study context: PBMCs, B-cell-depleted T cells, or T cells were the source of the cDNA or gDNA that made up the material.

Categorization into cohorts depended on clinical history that participants reported. The method was immunoSEQ multiplex PCR; TCRdb's version includes in-frame clones alone and lacks a portion of them. The sample contains 210,000 or so clones, 80% to 85% of which appear only once. Sequencing was done on a sample of PBMCs or T cells enriched from blood (not recorded which). V is TRBV11-2 and J is TRBJ2-3, with TRBD2 identical over 8 bases. This sequence was found in a woman aged 50 to 65 with acute COVID-19. The CDR3 loop is CASSLDPPGGTTDTQYF. The CDR3 nucleotides are TGTGCCAGCAGCTTAGATCCTCCGGGGGGGACAACAGATACGCAGTATTTT.